This T cell receptor beta chain was profiled in a study of T cells in Graves' hyperthyroidism and ophthalmopathy. V shed 4 bases, J shed 3 bases, and the junction held 7 bases outside the gene matches. This CDR3 has 15 residues. Germline CDR1 is SGDLS and CDR2 is YYNGEE. Patients with ophthalmopathy all had a Clinical Activity Score of at least 3, a NOSPECS grade of at least 4 and duration under 3 months. Exclusion of a patient resulted from uncontrolled infection, other autoimmune disease, pregnancy or lactation. TCR beta CDR3 regions were amplified from RNA. The TCR CDR3 was amplified in a first-round RT-PCR using the HTBI primer set. Each CDR3 protein gets one entry after TCRdb re-called the multiplex PCR reads with MiXCR. This table has a few hundred thousand distinct CDR3 sequences, approximately 15% appearing once.

Sequencing was carried out using blood. The chain joins TRBV9 to TRBJ2-3; TRBD2 agrees at 8 bases. This receptor was obtained from a woman between 35 and 50 years old with Graves' ophthalmopathy. The CDR3 sequence is CASSPGLVDTDTQYF. The CDR3 DNA is TGTGCCAGCAGCCCGGGACTAGTCGATACAGATACGCAGTATTTT.